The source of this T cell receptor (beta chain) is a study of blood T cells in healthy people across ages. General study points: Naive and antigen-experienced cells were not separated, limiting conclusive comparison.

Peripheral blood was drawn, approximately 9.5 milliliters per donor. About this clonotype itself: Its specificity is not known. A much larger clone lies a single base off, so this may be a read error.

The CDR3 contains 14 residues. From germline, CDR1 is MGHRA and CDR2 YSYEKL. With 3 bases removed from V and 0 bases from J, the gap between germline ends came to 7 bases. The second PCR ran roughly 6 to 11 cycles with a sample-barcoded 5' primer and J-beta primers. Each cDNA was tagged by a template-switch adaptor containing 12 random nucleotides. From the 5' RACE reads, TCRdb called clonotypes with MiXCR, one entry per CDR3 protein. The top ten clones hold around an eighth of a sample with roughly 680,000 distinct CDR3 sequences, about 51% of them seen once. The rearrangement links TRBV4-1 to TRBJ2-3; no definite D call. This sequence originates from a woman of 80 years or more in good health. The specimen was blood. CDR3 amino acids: CASSHSGSTDTQYF. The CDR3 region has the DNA TGCGCCAGCAGCCACAGTGGGAGCACAGATACGCAGTATTTT.